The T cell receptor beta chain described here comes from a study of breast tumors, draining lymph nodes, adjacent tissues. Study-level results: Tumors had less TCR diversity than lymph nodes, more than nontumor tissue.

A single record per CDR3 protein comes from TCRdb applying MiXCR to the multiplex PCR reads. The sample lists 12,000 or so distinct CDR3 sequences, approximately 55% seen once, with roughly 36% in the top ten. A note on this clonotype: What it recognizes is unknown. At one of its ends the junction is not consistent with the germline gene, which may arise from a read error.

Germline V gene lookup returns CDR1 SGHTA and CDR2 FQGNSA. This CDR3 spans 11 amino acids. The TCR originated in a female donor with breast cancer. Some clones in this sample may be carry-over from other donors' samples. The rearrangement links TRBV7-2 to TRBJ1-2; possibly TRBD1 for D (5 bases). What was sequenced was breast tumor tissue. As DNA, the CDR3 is TGTGCCAGCAGCTTAGATTGGGGCACAGCCTTC. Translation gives CASSLDWGTAF.